This T cell receptor beta chain was observed in a study of T cells in localized non-small cell lung cancer. Overall study results and limits: Turning up in adjacent lung were a median around 58 of the top 100 tumor clones.

A remark on this clone: Its antigen is not identified.

Germline loops: CDR1 SEHNR, CDR2 FQNEAQ (reference sequence). Trimming stripped 5 bases from V and 11 bases from J, with 13 bases between. The CDR3 extends over 12 amino acids. The repertoire was sequenced with immunoSEQ multiplex PCR; TCRdb's copy has only in-frame clones and lacks some. This table holds about 59,000 clones, approximately 87% found once. The material was peripheral blood, obtained before any cancer treatment. This rearrangement joins TRBV7-9 to TRBJ1-5; weak D call: TRBD1 (5 bases). The TCR comes from a woman between 40 and 69 years old with stage I lung adenocarcinoma. In DNA, the CDR3 is TGTGCCAGCAGCATAGACAGTCTGTCCCAGCATTTT. Residues: CASSIDSLSQHF.